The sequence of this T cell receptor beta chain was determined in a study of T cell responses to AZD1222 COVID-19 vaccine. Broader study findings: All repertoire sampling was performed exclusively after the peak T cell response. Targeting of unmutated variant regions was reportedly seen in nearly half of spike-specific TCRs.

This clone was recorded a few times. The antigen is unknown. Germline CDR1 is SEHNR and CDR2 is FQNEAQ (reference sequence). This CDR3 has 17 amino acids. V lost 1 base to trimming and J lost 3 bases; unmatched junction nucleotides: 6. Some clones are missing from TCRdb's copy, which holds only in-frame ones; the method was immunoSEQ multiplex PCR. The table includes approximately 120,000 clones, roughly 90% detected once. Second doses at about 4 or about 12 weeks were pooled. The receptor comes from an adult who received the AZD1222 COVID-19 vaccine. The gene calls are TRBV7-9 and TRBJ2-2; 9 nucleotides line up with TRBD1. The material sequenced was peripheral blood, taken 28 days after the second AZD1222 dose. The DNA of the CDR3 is TGTGCCAGCAGCTTAGTTTCCGGGACAGGGTACACCGGGGAGCTGTTTTTT. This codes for CASSLVSGTGYTGELFF.